The 21 T cell receptor beta chains reported below all come from one sample, sequenced in a study of blood T cell repertoires in COVID-19. Measured with immunoSEQ multiplex PCR; TCRdb has only the in-frame clones, and not every one. Of roughly 40,000 clones listed, 89% are singletons. What was sequenced was peripheral blood. The receptor set was obtained from a human donor in a cohort sampled during active COVID-19.

V usage is TRBV27 and J usage is TRBJ2-7; the match to TRBD2 covers 8 bases. This CDR3 region has 15 residues. V lost 3 bases to trimming and J lost 7 bases; unmatched junction nucleotides: 11. Looked up from germline, CDR1 is MNHEY and CDR2 is SMNVEV (reference sequence). CDR3 nucleotides: TGTGCCAGCAGTTTCAGCGGGGGCCAGGTCTTGGAGCAGTACTTC. Encoded protein: CASSFSGGQVLEQYF.

This clone was detected a few times. This sequence joins TRBV19 and TRBJ2-1; tentatively, D is TRBD2 (6 bases). Germline values: CDR1 LNHDA, CDR2 SQIVND (reference sequence). Trimming took 7 bases from V and 6 from J, leaving 10 bases between them. The CDR3 is made up of 12 amino acids. The CDR3: CASKAGLNEQFF. In DNA form, the CDR3 reads TGTGCCAGTAAGGCGGGGCTCAATGAGCAGTTCTTC. The full variable domain, rest sourced from reference TRBV19 and TRBJ2-1, is DGGITQSPKYLFRKEGQNVTLSCEQNLNHDAMYWYRQDPGQGLRLIYYSQIVNDFQKGDIAEGYSVSREKKESFPLTVTSAQKNPTAFYLCASKAGLNEQFFGPGTRLTVL.

This chain joins TRBV6-5 and TRBJ1-2, with TRBD1 matching over 8 bases. This CDR3 has 14 residues. V lost 7 bases, J lost 3 bases, and 7 bases stayed unmatched. CDR1 is MNHEY, CDR2 SVGAGI, per germline. CDR3 in DNA: TGTGCCAGCATACGGACAGGGAGGGACTATGGCTACACCTTC. Amino acids: CASIRTGRDYGYTF.

This sequence joins TRBV5-6 and TRBJ2-1; D gene ambiguous. This CDR3 region has 15 residues. Germline loops: CDR1 SGHDT, CDR2 YYEEEE. V was pared by 4 bases and J by 7 bases, with 18 bases between. DNA for the CDR3: TGTGCCAGCAGCCCGAGTGGGCGTTGGCCGAATGAGCAGTTCTTC. It specifies CASSPSGRWPNEQFF.

This clone occurred once. V is TRBV7-9 and J is TRBJ2-3; 7 nucleotides agree with TRBD2. The CDR3 is 14 amino acids. Trimming took 5 bases from V and 1 from J; bases not matched to a gene: 3. In germline, CDR1 is SEHNR, CDR2 FQNEAQ (reference sequence). CDR3 protein: CASSPGRGTDTQYF. CDR3 nucleotide sequence: TGTGCCAGCAGCCCAGGGAGGGGCACAGATACGCAGTATTTT.

The CDR3 bases are TGCAGCGTACCCGGTGAAAAACTGTTTTTT. Its translation: CSVPGEKLFF. V is TRBV29-1 and J is TRBJ1-4; D uncertain. The CDR3 covers 10 residues. The germline V gene encodes CDR1 SQVTM and CDR2 ANQGSEA. The V end lost 6 bases, the J end lost 7 bases, and 6 bases lay between the germline ends. Combining the CDR3 with reference TRBV29-1 and TRBJ1-4 gives the whole variable domain SAVISQKPSRDICQRGTSLTIQCQVDSQVTMMFWYRQQPGQSLTLIATANQGSEATYESGFVIDKFPISRPNLTFSTLTVSNMSPEDSSIYLCSVPGEKLFFGSGTQLSVL.

The chain combines TRBV7-2 with TRBJ2-3, with 16 bases aligning to TRBD2. With 2 bases clipped from V and 2 bases from J, the junction kept 7 bases outside the gene matches. CDR1 and CDR2 from the germline V gene are SGHTA and FQGNSA. The CDR3 is 19 residues long. The CDR3 sequence is CASSLRGLAGGRLTDTQYF. As DNA, the CDR3 is TGTGCCAGCAGCTTAAGGGGACTAGCGGGAGGGCGTCTCACAGATACGCAGTATTTT.

The V gene is TRBV19, the J gene TRBJ2-1, with a tentative D call TRBD2 (5 bases). In germline, CDR1 is LNHDA, CDR2 SQIVND (reference sequence). The V and J ends lost 7 bases and 8 bases respectively, with 18 bases between them. The CDR3 totals 14 residues. CDR3 amino acids: CASTSGRTRDEQFF. The CDR3 nucleotides read TGTGCCAGTACGAGTGGAAGGACTCGTGATGAGCAGTTCTTC.

The rearrangement links TRBV13 to TRBJ2-7; the match to TRBD1 covers 7 bases. The CDR3 has 19 residues. Germline trimming cut 0 bases from V and 1 base from J; bases unmatched to any gene: 15. Germline lookup yields CDR1 PRHDT and CDR2 FYEKMQ (reference sequence). The CDR3 sequence: CASSLGLFTGELGSYEQYF. In DNA form, the CDR3 reads TGTGCCAGCAGCTTAGGTCTCTTTACAGGGGAGTTAGGGTCCTACGAGCAGTACTTC.

The DNA of the CDR3 is TGTGCCAGCAGCCTGGGGCAGCTCTACGAGCAGTACTTC. This encodes CASSLGQLYEQYF. The chain joins TRBV11-2 to TRBJ2-7; possible D gene TRBD1, 5 bases. The length of the CDR3 is 13 residues. V gave up 5 bases and J gave up 3 bases, with 11 bases separating them. Germline V gene sequence: CDR1 SGHAT, CDR2 FQNNGV.

This chain links TRBV28 with TRBJ2-7, with D possibly TRBD2 on 5 matching bases. The CDR3 loop spans 12 amino acids. Trimming shortened V by 6 bases and J by 11 bases, and 17 bases separated the two germline ends. Germline assignment: CDR1 MDHEN and CDR2 SYDVKM. This CDR3 is CASSSTRDNEYF. CDR3 DNA: TGTGCCAGCAGCTCGACCCGGGATAACGAGTACTTC.

This chain connects TRBV29-1 to TRBJ2-7; D is perhaps TRBD1 (6 bases). The CDR3 loop spans 13 amino acids. The V end was cut by 6 bases, the J end by 0 bases, with 12 bases between. CDR1 and CDR2 from the germline V gene are SQVTM and ANQGSEA. DNA for the CDR3: TGCAGCGTCTTTGGACAGTACTCCTACGAGCAGTACTTC. Translated, it gives CSVFGQYSYEQYF.

The chain has TRBV29-1 and TRBJ2-1, with 13 bases aligning to TRBD2. This CDR3 has 18 residues. Germline loops: CDR1 SQVTM, CDR2 ANQGSEA. The J segment lost 2 bases and the V segment lost 1 base, leaving 8 bases of the junction unmatched. The DNA for the CDR3 is TGCAGCGTTGAAGTGTCACTAGCGGGGGGGCCCACCTACAATGAGCAGTTCTTC. Protein: CSVEVSLAGGPTYNEQFF.

The chain couples TRBV28 to TRBJ1-6; D perhaps matches TRBD1 (5 bases). Trimming shortened V by 6 bases and J by 3 bases, and 9 bases separated the two germline ends. Germline CDR1 is MDHEN and CDR2 is SYDVKM. The CDR3 runs 14 residues. The CDR3 reads CASRTGDYNSPLHF. The CDR3 DNA follows: TGTGCCAGCAGAACAGGAGACTATAATTCACCCCTCCACTTT.

This clone was counted once. The chain couples TRBV28 to TRBJ2-1; 12 bases fit TRBD1. Germline V gene lookup returns CDR1 MDHEN and CDR2 SYDVKM. J was trimmed by 6 bases and V by 5 bases; bases with no gene match: 5. CDR3 length: 15 residues. The CDR3, as DNA: TGTGCCAGCAGTGCCGGGACAGGGGGCTTCAATGAGCAGTTCTTC. Protein: CASSAGTGGFNEQFF.

This sequence joins TRBV12-5 and TRBJ2-5, with a tentative D call TRBD2 (6 bases). The germline V and J ends were trimmed by 5 bases and 4 bases, with 14 bases remaining between them. The germline V gene has CDR1 LGHNT and CDR2 FRNRAP. This CDR3 comprises 14 residues. In DNA, the CDR3 is TGTGCTAGTGGTGGCGGGGAAGTCGGAGAGACCCAGTACTTC. Translated, it gives CASGGGEVGETQYF.

This clone was counted only a few times. The DNA of the CDR3 is TGTGCCAGCAGCTTAGCGTCAGGGGGATACGAGCAGTACTTC. Protein sequence: CASSLASGGYEQYF. The genes are TRBV7-9 and TRBJ2-7, with TRBD1 identical over 7 bases. CDR1 and CDR2 (germline): SEHNR, FQNEAQ (reference sequence). This CDR3 contains 14 residues. V gave up 0 bases and J gave up 4 bases; unmatched junction bases: 3.

This rearrangement joins TRBV6-5 to TRBJ1-6; TRBD1 matches at 9 bases. The trim removed 2 bases at V and 7 bases at J, leaving 6 bases unmatched. The CDR3 has 16 amino acids. Looked up from germline, CDR1 is MNHEY and CDR2 is SVGAGI. The CDR3, as DNA: TGTGCCAGCAGTTACGCCCCCGGGACAGGGAATTCACCCCTCCACTTT. Translating gives CASSYAPGTGNSPLHF.

The rearrangement links TRBV5-5 to TRBJ2-2; TRBD1 is a possible D gene (7 bases). Trimming took off 3 bases at V and 4 bases at J, with 13 bases between the two ends. Germline V gene lookup returns CDR1 SGHKS and CDR2 YYEKEE (reference sequence). This CDR3 comprises 15 residues. The CDR3: CASSWGAGGTGELFF. As DNA, the CDR3 is TGTGCCAGCAGCTGGGGGGCAGGGGGCACCGGGGAGCTGTTTTTT.

For this clone: One junction end disagrees with the germline gene, perhaps due to a read error. The rearrangement joins TRBV28 to TRBJ1-2, with a possible D match to TRBD1 (6 bases). The CDR3 is 14 amino acids. CDR1 MDHEN and CDR2 SYDVKM come from the germline V gene. In DNA, the CDR3 is TGTGCCAGCAGTTTAACGGGGGGCGACTATGGCCACACCTTC. Its translation: CASSLTGGDYGHTF.

The chain recombines TRBV11-2 with TRBJ2-7; D possibly corresponds to TRBD2 (5 bases). This CDR3 has 13 residues. V shed 2 bases and J shed 3 bases, with 8 bases lying between them. The germline CDR1 and CDR2 sequences are SGHAT and FQNNGV. The CDR3 region is CASSLNGDYEQYF. The CDR3 DNA sequence: TGTGCCAGCAGCTTAAACGGGGACTACGAGCAGTACTTC.